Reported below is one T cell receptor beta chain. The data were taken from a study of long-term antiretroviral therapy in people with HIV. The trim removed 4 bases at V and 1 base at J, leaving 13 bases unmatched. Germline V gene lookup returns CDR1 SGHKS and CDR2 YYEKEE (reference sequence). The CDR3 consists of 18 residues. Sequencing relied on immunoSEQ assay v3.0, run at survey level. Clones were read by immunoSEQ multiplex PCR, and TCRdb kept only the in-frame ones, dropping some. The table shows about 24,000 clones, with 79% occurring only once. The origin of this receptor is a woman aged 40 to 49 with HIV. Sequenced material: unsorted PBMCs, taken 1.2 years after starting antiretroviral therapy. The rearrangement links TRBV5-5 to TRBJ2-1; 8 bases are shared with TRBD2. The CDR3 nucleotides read TGTGCCAGCAGCCACCGCTTAATAGCGGGGTCATCCTACAATGAGCAGTTCTTC. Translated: CASSHRLIAGSSYNEQFF.